These T cell receptor beta chains were read from a single sample in a study of molecular identifiers for immune sequencing clone quantification. TCRdb processed the PCR reads anew with MiXCR; each CDR3 protein has one entry. In the table there are some 590,000 distinct CDR3 sequences, around 25% of which are singletons. Sequencing input: naive CD8+ T cells from blood, with Jurkat cell RNA spiked in. The receptors originated from a human donor in good health. Some libraries in this study had Jurkat cell RNA spiked in. The CDR3 runs from the conserved cysteine through the conserved F or W. The D gene is left open where the match is weak. Only part of the rows carry a size: once, few, many, or a class if the clone is expanded.

cdr3_nt: TGTGCCAGCAGTTACAGGGGGAACACCGGGGAGCTGTTTTTT; cdr3_aa: CASSYRGNTGELFF; j_call: TRBJ2-2; clone_size: few; cdr3_length: 14; d_call: TRBD1; v_call: TRBV12-3/TRBV12-4
cdr3_nt: TGCAGTGCTAGTGACCGTGACAGGGTATTGTACTATGGCTACACCTTC; cdr3_aa: CSASDRDRVLYYGYTF; j_call: TRBJ1-2; clone_size: few; cdr3_length: 16; d_call: TRBD1; v_call: TRBV20-1
cdr3_nt: TGTGCCGGCAGCCCGACAGGAGGCACTGAAGCTTTCTTT; cdr3_aa: CAGSPTGGTEAFF; j_call: TRBJ1-1; clone_size: .; cdr3_length: 13; d_call: .; v_call: TRBV5-8
cdr3_nt: TGTGCCAGCAGCAAAGAGGCCCCCAGGGGGCATACTGAAGCTTTCTTT; cdr3_aa: CASSKEAPRGHTEAFF; j_call: TRBJ1-1; clone_size: .; cdr3_length: 16; d_call: TRBD1; v_call: TRBV11-2
cdr3_nt: TGTGCCAGCAGCGTAGCAGCGGGAGGCACCACAGATACGCAGTATTTT; cdr3_aa: CASSVAAGGTTDTQYF; j_call: TRBJ2-3; clone_size: .; cdr3_length: 16; d_call: TRBD2; v_call: TRBV9
cdr3_nt: TGCGCCAGCAGCTTGGACAACCAGAACACTGAAGCTTTCTTT; cdr3_aa: CASSLDNQNTEAFF; j_call: TRBJ1-1; clone_size: few; cdr3_length: 14; d_call: .; v_call: TRBV5-1
cdr3_nt: TGTGCCAGCAGAGCGGGGATAAACACCGGGGAGCTGTTTTTT; cdr3_aa: CASRAGINTGELFF; j_call: TRBJ2-2; clone_size: many; cdr3_length: 14; d_call: TRBD2; v_call: TRBV13
cdr3_nt: TGTGCCTGGAGTGTCGAGACAGGGCAAGAGACCCAGTACTTC; cdr3_aa: CAWSVETGQETQYF; j_call: TRBJ2-5; clone_size: .; cdr3_length: 14; d_call: TRBD1; v_call: TRBV30
cdr3_nt: TGTGCCAGCAGCACCTTCCTCGCCGGAGAGGACGAGCAGTACTTC; cdr3_aa: CASSTFLAGEDEQYF; j_call: TRBJ2-7; clone_size: .; cdr3_length: 15; d_call: .; v_call: TRBV13
cdr3_nt: TGTGCCGGCTGGGGAGCGGGCTACGAGCAGTACTTC; cdr3_aa: CAGWGAGYEQYF; j_call: TRBJ2-7; clone_size: .; cdr3_length: 12; d_call: .; v_call: TRBV6-5
cdr3_nt: TGCAGTGCTAGAGAATCCGGACGGACCAACTATGGCTACACCTTC; cdr3_aa: CSARESGRTNYGYTF; j_call: TRBJ1-2; clone_size: many; cdr3_length: 15; d_call: .; v_call: TRBV20-1
cdr3_nt: TGTGCCAGTAGTATTTCCGGGACAGCGAACACTGAAGCTTTCTTT; cdr3_aa: CASSISGTANTEAFF; j_call: TRBJ1-1; clone_size: .; cdr3_length: 15; d_call: TRBD1; v_call: TRBV19
cdr3_nt: TGTGCCAGCAGTCCGTCTCCGAATAGAGGCTACACCTTC; cdr3_aa: CASSPSPNRGYTF; j_call: TRBJ1-2; clone_size: many; cdr3_length: 13; d_call: .; v_call: TRBV28
cdr3_nt: TGTGCGATAGGGGCGTGGGGGACCCAGTACTTC; cdr3_aa: CAIGAWGTQYF; j_call: TRBJ2-5; clone_size: few; cdr3_length: 11; d_call: .; v_call: TRBV24-1
cdr3_nt: TGTGCCAGCCAACAAGGGACAGGTAACACTGAAGCTTTCTTT; cdr3_aa: CASQQGTGNTEAFF; j_call: TRBJ1-1; clone_size: .; cdr3_length: 14; d_call: TRBD1; v_call: TRBV5-4
cdr3_nt: TGCAGCGCCAAACTGGACAGTTCCTACGAGCAGTACTTC; cdr3_aa: CSAKLDSSYEQYF; j_call: TRBJ2-7; clone_size: few; cdr3_length: 13; d_call: .; v_call: TRBV29-1
cdr3_nt: TGCAGTGCTAGCGACGGGCCCACCTGCGAGCAGTACTTC; cdr3_aa: CSASDGPTCEQYF; j_call: TRBJ2-7; clone_size: .; cdr3_length: 13; d_call: .; v_call: TRBV20-1
cdr3_nt: TGTGCCGCCAGTGATTTGACAGGACTAGCGGGCCAGCAGTTCTTC; cdr3_aa: CAASDLTGLAGQQFF; j_call: TRBJ2-1; clone_size: .; cdr3_length: 15; d_call: TRBD2; v_call: TRBV24-1
cdr3_nt: TGCAATGCAAACTACCGGGCCATCCATAGAGACTACGAGCAGTACTTC; cdr3_aa: CNANYRAIHRDYEQYF; j_call: TRBJ2-7; clone_size: once; cdr3_length: 16; d_call: .; v_call: TRBV20-1
cdr3_nt: TGTGCCAGCAGCAACCCCGGGACAGATAATTCACCCCTCCACTTT; cdr3_aa: CASSNPGTDNSPLHF; j_call: TRBJ1-6; clone_size: .; cdr3_length: 15; d_call: TRBD1; v_call: TRBV6-5
cdr3_nt: TGTGCCAGCAGCTCTCCGGCAAGCACCGGGGAGCTGTCTTTT; cdr3_aa: CASSSPASTGELSF; j_call: TRBJ2-2; clone_size: .; cdr3_length: 14; d_call: .; v_call: TRBV7-9
cdr3_nt: TGTGCCACTTTAATGTGGGCTGAAGCTTTCTTT; cdr3_aa: CATLMWAEAFF; j_call: TRBJ1-1; clone_size: .; cdr3_length: 11; d_call: .; v_call: TRBV19
cdr3_nt: TGTGCCAGCAGTGTAGGGACAGAAAGCAATCAGCCCCAGCATTTT; cdr3_aa: CASSVGTESNQPQHF; j_call: TRBJ1-5; clone_size: many; cdr3_length: 15; d_call: TRBD1; v_call: TRBV2
cdr3_nt: TGTGCCAGCAGTTACCGTGCGGGGGCCAGCACAGATACGCAGTATTTT; cdr3_aa: CASSYRAGASTDTQYF; j_call: TRBJ2-3; clone_size: .; cdr3_length: 16; d_call: .; v_call: TRBV6-2/TRBV6-3
cdr3_nt: TGCGCCAGCAGCAAAGTTGGAACCGGGGAGCTGTTTTTT; cdr3_aa: CASSKVGTGELFF; j_call: TRBJ2-2; clone_size: .; cdr3_length: 13; d_call: .; v_call: TRBV4-1
cdr3_nt: TGCGCCAGCAGGTCCGCAGGGGGCGATTATCCGGTCATGAACACTGAAGCTTTCTTT; cdr3_aa: CASRSAGGDYPVMNTEAFF; j_call: TRBJ1-1; clone_size: .; cdr3_length: 19; d_call: TRBD1; v_call: TRBV5-1
cdr3_nt: TGTGCCAGCCGCCAAATTCTAGGAGCGCCCCCGTACTTC; cdr3_aa: CASRQILGAPPYF; j_call: TRBJ2-5; clone_size: .; cdr3_length: 13; d_call: .; v_call: TRBV14
cdr3_nt: TGTGCCACCGTTGACCCAAGCACAGATACGCAGTATTTT; cdr3_aa: CATVDPSTDTQYF; j_call: TRBJ2-3; clone_size: many; cdr3_length: 13; d_call: .; v_call: TRBV24-1
cdr3_nt: TGCAGTGCTCGGGGGCCTAGCGGGAGCCACGAGCAGTACTTC; cdr3_aa: CSARGPSGSHEQYF; j_call: TRBJ2-7; clone_size: many; cdr3_length: 14; d_call: TRBD2; v_call: TRBV20-1
cdr3_nt: TGTGCCAGCAGCTTGGGGGTTTCATCCTACGAGCAGTACTTC; cdr3_aa: CASSLGVSSYEQYF; j_call: TRBJ2-7; clone_size: many; cdr3_length: 14; d_call: .; v_call: TRBV7-9
cdr3_nt: TGCAGTGCTAGAGAGGTAGCGGGACGCGAGCAGTACTTC; cdr3_aa: CSAREVAGREQYF; j_call: TRBJ2-7; clone_size: few; cdr3_length: 13; d_call: TRBD2; v_call: TRBV20-1
cdr3_nt: TGTGGCAGCAGTCCCCCCCGGTCTGAAGCTTTCTTT; cdr3_aa: CGSSPPRSEAFF; j_call: TRBJ1-1; clone_size: .; cdr3_length: 12; d_call: .; v_call: TRBV28
cdr3_nt: TGTGCCAGCAGTTTAGGGCAGCTGCACACTGAAGCTTTCTTT; cdr3_aa: CASSLGQLHTEAFF; j_call: TRBJ1-1; clone_size: .; cdr3_length: 14; d_call: .; v_call: TRBV12-3/TRBV12-4
cdr3_nt: TGTGCCAGCAATCGGGACTGGACAAATAAAAAACTGTTTTTT; cdr3_aa: CASNRDWTNKKLFF; j_call: TRBJ1-4; clone_size: .; cdr3_length: 14; d_call: .; v_call: TRBV9
cdr3_nt: TGTGCCAGCAGCTGGGCCGGGACAAACTACGAGCAGTACTTC; cdr3_aa: CASSWAGTNYEQYF; j_call: TRBJ2-7; clone_size: few; cdr3_length: 14; d_call: .; v_call: TRBV11-2
cdr3_nt: TGTGCCAGCAGCCAATCCGGGACTAGCGGCGGGGAGCTGTTTTTT; cdr3_aa: CASSQSGTSGGELFF; j_call: TRBJ2-2; clone_size: .; cdr3_length: 15; d_call: TRBD2; v_call: TRBV3-1
cdr3_nt: TGTGCCAGCAGTTTAGGCAGGGTAACAGATACGCAGTATTTT; cdr3_aa: CASSLGRVTDTQYF; j_call: TRBJ2-3; clone_size: many; cdr3_length: 14; d_call: .; v_call: TRBV12-3/TRBV12-4
cdr3_nt: TGCGCCAGCAGCCTTGGAGCCGGACTGTTGAACACTGAAGCTTTCTTT; cdr3_aa: CASSLGAGLLNTEAFF; j_call: TRBJ1-1; clone_size: .; cdr3_length: 16; d_call: .; v_call: TRBV5-1
cdr3_nt: TGTGCCAGCAGGGAAGGTAATGGAGAGACCCAGTACTTC; cdr3_aa: CASREGNGETQYF; j_call: TRBJ2-5; clone_size: .; cdr3_length: 13; d_call: .; v_call: TRBV12-3/TRBV12-4
cdr3_nt: TGCGCCAGCAGCCCGAGTGAAAGAGAGGGTTGGGAGACCCAGTACTTC; cdr3_aa: CASSPSEREGWETQYF; j_call: TRBJ2-5; clone_size: few; cdr3_length: 16; d_call: .; v_call: TRBV4-1
cdr3_nt: TGTGCCAGCAGTCCCAGTGAAACCATGAGCACTGAAGCTTTCTTT; cdr3_aa: CASSPSETMSTEAFF; j_call: TRBJ1-1; clone_size: .; cdr3_length: 15; d_call: .; v_call: TRBV6-6
cdr3_nt: TGTGCCAGCAGCTCCGAAGGGAGCGGGAGTGAGACCGGGGAGCTGTTTTTT; cdr3_aa: CASSSEGSGSETGELFF; j_call: TRBJ2-2; clone_size: many; cdr3_length: 17; d_call: TRBD2; v_call: TRBV12-3/TRBV12-4
cdr3_nt: TGTGCCAGCAAGCCACTGGGGACAGGGGGCCACGAGCAGTACTTC; cdr3_aa: CASKPLGTGGHEQYF; j_call: TRBJ2-7; clone_size: many; cdr3_length: 15; d_call: TRBD1; v_call: TRBV27
cdr3_nt: TGTGCCAGCAGTTACCGGGCAGGGTATCAAGAGACCCAGTACTTC; cdr3_aa: CASSYRAGYQETQYF; j_call: TRBJ2-5; clone_size: .; cdr3_length: 15; d_call: .; v_call: TRBV6-5
cdr3_nt: TGTGCCAGTAGTTATACAGGGGGCGGGCAGACTGAAGCTTTCTTT; cdr3_aa: CASSYTGGGQTEAFF; j_call: TRBJ1-1; clone_size: .; cdr3_length: 15; d_call: TRBD1; v_call: TRBV19
cdr3_nt: TGTGCCAGCAGTTTAACCACAGGCTTGGGGACTAACTATGGCTACACCTTC; cdr3_aa: CASSLTTGLGTNYGYTF; j_call: TRBJ1-2; clone_size: many; cdr3_length: 17; d_call: .; v_call: TRBV28
cdr3_nt: TGCGCCAGCAGCCGGGAGCCGGGACCCCGCCGGGCAGATACGCAGTATTTT; cdr3_aa: CASSREPGPRRADTQYF; j_call: TRBJ2-3; clone_size: many; cdr3_length: 17; d_call: .; v_call: TRBV4-3
cdr3_nt: TGCGCCAGCAGCCTGTTCGATTTGGCAACTAATGAAAAACTGTTTTTT; cdr3_aa: CASSLFDLATNEKLFF; j_call: TRBJ1-4; clone_size: .; cdr3_length: 16; d_call: .; v_call: TRBV4-1
cdr3_nt: TGTGCCAGCAGCGTAGATCCTAGCGGGAGGTCGAACACCGGGGAGCTGTTTTTT; cdr3_aa: CASSVDPSGRSNTGELFF; j_call: TRBJ2-2; clone_size: .; cdr3_length: 18; d_call: TRBD2; v_call: TRBV9
cdr3_nt: TGTGCCTGGGGGACTTCCCACAATGAGCAGTTCTTC; cdr3_aa: CAWGTSHNEQFF; j_call: TRBJ2-1; clone_size: many; cdr3_length: 12; d_call: .; v_call: TRBV30
cdr3_nt: TGTGCCAGCAGCCAAGATACGGGGGCGAGGAACACCGGGGAGCTGTTTTTT; cdr3_aa: CASSQDTGARNTGELFF; j_call: TRBJ2-2; clone_size: many; cdr3_length: 17; d_call: .; v_call: TRBV4-2
cdr3_nt: TGTGCCAGCAGCCAAGATCCTGACACCCGGGACAAAAACATTCAGTACTTC; cdr3_aa: CASSQDPDTRDKNIQYF; j_call: TRBJ2-4; clone_size: .; cdr3_length: 17; d_call: .; v_call: TRBV3-1
cdr3_nt: TGTGCCAGCAGTTTCCCGACAGGGAACACCGGGGAGCTGTTTTTT; cdr3_aa: CASSFPTGNTGELFF; j_call: TRBJ2-2; clone_size: .; cdr3_length: 15; d_call: .; v_call: TRBV28